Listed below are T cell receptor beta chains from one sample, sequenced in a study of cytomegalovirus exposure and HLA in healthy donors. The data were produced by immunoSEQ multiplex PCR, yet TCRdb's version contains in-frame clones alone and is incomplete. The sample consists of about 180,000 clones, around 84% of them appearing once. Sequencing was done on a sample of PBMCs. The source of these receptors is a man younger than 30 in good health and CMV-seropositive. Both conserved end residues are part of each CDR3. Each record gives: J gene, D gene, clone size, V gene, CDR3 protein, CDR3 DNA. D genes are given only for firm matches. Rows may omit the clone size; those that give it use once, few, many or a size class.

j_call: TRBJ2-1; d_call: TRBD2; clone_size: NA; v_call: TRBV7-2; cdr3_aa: CASSLEASGGRINEQFF; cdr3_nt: TGTGCCAGCAGCTTAGAGGCTAGCGGGGGCCGGATTAATGAGCAGTTCTTC
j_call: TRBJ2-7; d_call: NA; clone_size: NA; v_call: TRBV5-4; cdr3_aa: CASSTRGESPYEQYF; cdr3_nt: TGTGCCAGCAGCACCAGGGGGGAATCCCCCTACGAGCAGTACTTC
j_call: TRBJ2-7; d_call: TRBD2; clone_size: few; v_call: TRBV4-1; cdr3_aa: CASSQEPSGSSYEQYF; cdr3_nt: TGCGCCAGCAGCCAAGAACCTAGCGGGAGCTCCTACGAGCAGTACTTC
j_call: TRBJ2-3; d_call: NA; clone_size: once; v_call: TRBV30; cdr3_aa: CAWNQGPDTQYF; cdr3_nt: TGTGCCTGGAATCAGGGTCCAGATACGCAGTATTTT
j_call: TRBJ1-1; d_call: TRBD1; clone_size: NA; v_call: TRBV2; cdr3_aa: CASSLDRAATEAFF; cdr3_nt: TGTGCCAGCAGCTTGGACAGGGCGGCCACTGAAGCTTTCTTT
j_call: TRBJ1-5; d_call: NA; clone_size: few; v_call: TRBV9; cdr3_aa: CASSVGRVQGPTPQHF; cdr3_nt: TGTGCCAGCAGCGTAGGGAGGGTCCAGGGACCTACGCCCCAGCATTTT
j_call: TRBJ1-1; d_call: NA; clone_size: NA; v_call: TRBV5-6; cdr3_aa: CASSLVVRGTEAFF; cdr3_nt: TGTGCCAGCAGCTTGGTAGTCAGGGGCACTGAAGCTTTCTTT
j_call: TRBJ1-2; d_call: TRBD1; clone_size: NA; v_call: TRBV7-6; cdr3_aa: CASSSGTGSDGYTF; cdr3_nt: TGTGCCAGCAGTTCCGGGACAGGGTCGGATGGCTACACCTTC
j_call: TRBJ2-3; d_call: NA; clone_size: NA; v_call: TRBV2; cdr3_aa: CASSSGTLQYF; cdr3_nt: TGTGCCAGCAGTTCCGGGACTTTGCAGTATTTT
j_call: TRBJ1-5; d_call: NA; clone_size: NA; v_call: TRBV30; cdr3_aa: CAWSSQGGSNQPQHF; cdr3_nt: TGTGCCTGGTCGTCGCAGGGTGGTAGCAATCAGCCCCAGCATTTT
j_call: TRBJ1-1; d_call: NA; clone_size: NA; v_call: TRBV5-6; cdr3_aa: CASSLGTGWAFF; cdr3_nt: TGTGCCAGCAGCCTGGGAACAGGGTGGGCTTTCTTT
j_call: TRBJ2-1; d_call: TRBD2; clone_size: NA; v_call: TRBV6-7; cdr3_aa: CASSEREGPSDEQFF; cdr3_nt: TGTGCCAGCAGTGAGCGGGAGGGCCCCTCGGATGAGCAGTTCTTC
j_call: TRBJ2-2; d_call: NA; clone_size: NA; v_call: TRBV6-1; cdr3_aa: CASSEGRPNTGELFF; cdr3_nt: TGTGCCAGCAGTGAAGGGCGGCCGAACACCGGGGAGCTGTTTTTT
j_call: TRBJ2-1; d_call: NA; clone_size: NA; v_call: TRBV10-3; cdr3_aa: CAIGGNITFNEQFF; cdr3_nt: TGTGCCATCGGAGGCAATATAACGTTCAATGAGCAGTTCTTC
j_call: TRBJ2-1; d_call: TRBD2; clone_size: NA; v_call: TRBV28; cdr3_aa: CASSSGGIRQFF; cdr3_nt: TGTGCCAGCAGTTCCGGGGGGATACGGCAGTTCTTC
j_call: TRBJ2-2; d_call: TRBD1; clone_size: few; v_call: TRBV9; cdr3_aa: CASSVDRGRTGELFF; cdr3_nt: TGTGCCAGCAGCGTAGATAGGGGGCGGACCGGGGAGCTGTTTTTT
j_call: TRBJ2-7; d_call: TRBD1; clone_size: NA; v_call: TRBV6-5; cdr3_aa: CASSPGTGIYEQYF; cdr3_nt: TGTGCCAGCAGTCCTGGGACAGGGATCTACGAGCAGTACTTC
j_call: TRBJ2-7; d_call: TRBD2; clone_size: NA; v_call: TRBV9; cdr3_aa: CASSVSGSGYEQYF; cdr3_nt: TGTGCCAGCAGTGTGAGCGGGAGTGGGTACGAGCAGTACTTC
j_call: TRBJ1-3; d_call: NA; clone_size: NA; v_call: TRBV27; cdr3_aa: CASSLGGAGNTIYF; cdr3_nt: TGTGCCAGCAGTTTAGGGGGGGCCGGAAACACCATATATTTT
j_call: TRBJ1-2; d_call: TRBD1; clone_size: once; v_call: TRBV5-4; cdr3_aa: CASSFRLEGARGYTF; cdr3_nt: TGTGCCAGCAGCTTTCGTCTGGAGGGGGCGCGTGGCTACACCTTC
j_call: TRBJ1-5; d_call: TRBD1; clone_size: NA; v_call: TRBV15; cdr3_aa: CATSRMTGATQAQHF; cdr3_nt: TGTGCCACCAGCAGGATGACAGGGGCGACCCAGGCCCAGCATTTT
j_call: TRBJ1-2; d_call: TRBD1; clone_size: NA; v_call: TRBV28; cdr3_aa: CASSPTGGRFYGYTF; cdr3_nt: TGTGCCAGCAGCCCGACAGGGGGGCGCTTCTATGGCTACACCTTC
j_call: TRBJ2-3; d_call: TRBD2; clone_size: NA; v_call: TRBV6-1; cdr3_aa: CASSDSAGADTQYF; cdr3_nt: TGTGCCAGCAGTGATTCAGCGGGAGCAGATACGCAGTATTTT
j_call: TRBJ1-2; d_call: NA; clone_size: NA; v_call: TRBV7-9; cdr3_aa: CASSLSMFVSYTF; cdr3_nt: TGTGCCAGCAGCTTAAGCATGTTTGTAAGCTACACCTTC
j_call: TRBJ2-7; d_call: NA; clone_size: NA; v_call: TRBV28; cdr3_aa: CASSSLGIPGEYEQYF; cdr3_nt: TGTGCCAGCAGTTCACTTGGGATCCCCGGGGAATACGAGCAGTACTTC
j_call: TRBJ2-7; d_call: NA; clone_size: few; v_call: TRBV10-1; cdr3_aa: CAGMRTPEDGSYEQYF; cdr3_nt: TGCGCCGGCATGAGGACTCCAGAGGACGGATCCTACGAGCAGTACTTC
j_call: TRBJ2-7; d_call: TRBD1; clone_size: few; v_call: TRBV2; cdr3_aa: CASRTGDGYEQYF; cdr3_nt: TGTGCCAGCAGGACAGGGGACGGCTACGAGCAGTACTTC
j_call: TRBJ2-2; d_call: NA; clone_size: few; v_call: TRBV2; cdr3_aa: CASSVGRQAEELFF; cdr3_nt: TGTGCCAGCAGTGTGGGGCGGCAGGCTGAGGAGCTGTTTTTT
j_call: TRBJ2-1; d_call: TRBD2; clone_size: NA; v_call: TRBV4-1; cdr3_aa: CASSQPSSGRSYNEQFF; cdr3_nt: TGCGCCAGCAGCCAACCCTCTAGCGGGAGGTCCTACAATGAGCAGTTCTTC
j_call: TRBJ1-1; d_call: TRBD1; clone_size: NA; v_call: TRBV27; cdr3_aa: CASSYADRGTEAFF; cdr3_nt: TGTGCCAGCAGCTACGCTGACAGGGGGACTGAAGCTTTCTTT
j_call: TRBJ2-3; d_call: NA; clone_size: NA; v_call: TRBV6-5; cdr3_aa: CASKPGESTDTQYF; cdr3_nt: TGTGCCAGCAAGCCGGGAGAAAGCACAGATACGCAGTATTTT
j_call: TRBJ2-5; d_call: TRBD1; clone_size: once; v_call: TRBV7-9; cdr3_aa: CASSLRTGYQETQYF; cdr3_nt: TGTGCCAGCAGCTTAAGGACAGGGTACCAAGAGACCCAGTACTTC
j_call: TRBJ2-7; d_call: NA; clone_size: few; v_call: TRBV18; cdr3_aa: CASSPWSESVYEQYF; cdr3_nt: TGTGCCAGCTCACCGTGGAGCGAGTCGGTCTACGAGCAGTACTTC
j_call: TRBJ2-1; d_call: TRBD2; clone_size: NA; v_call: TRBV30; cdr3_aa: CAWSVGLAGIDEQFF; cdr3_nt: TGTGCCTGGAGTGTAGGGCTAGCGGGAATTGATGAGCAGTTCTTC
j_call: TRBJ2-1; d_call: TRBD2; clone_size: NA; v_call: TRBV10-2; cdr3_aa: CASSPRRSAGGLNSYNEQFF; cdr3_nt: TGCGCCAGCAGCCCACGAAGGTCAGCGGGAGGATTGAACAGCTACAATGAGCAGTTCTTC
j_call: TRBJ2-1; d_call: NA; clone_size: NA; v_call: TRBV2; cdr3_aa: CATIRGLSSYNEQFF; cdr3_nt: TGTGCCACCATTAGGGGCCTCAGCTCCTACAATGAGCAGTTCTTC
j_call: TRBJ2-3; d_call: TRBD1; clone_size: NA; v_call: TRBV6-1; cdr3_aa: CASPGQFTDTQYF; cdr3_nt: TGTGCCAGCCCGGGACAGTTCACAGATACGCAGTATTTT
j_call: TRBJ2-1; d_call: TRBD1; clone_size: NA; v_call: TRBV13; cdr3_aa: CASSIVGTGSSYNEQFF; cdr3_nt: TGTGCCAGCAGCATCGTCGGGACAGGGAGCTCCTACAATGAGCAGTTCTTC
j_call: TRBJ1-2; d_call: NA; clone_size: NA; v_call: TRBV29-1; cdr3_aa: CSVDNGLLDYGYTF; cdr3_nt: TGCAGCGTTGACAACGGACTTCTGGACTATGGCTACACCTTC
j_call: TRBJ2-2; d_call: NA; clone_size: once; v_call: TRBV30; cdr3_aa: CAWATAGRGELFF; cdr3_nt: TGTGCCTGGGCCACGGCGGGGCGAGGGGAGCTGTTTTTT
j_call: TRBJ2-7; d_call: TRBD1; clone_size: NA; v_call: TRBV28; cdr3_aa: CASSSVETGPYEQYF; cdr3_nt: TGTGCCAGCAGTTCAGTGGAGACAGGGCCCTACGAGCAGTACTTC
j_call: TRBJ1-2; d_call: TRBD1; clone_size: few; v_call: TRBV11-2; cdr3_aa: CASSYDRVHGYTF; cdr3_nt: TGTGCCAGCAGTTACGACAGGGTCCATGGCTACACCTTC
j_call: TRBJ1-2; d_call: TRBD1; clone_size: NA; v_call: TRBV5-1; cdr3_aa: CASSLGGQGAGGYTF; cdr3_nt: TGCGCCAGCAGCTTGGGAGGTCAGGGGGCTGGAGGCTACACCTTC